This T cell receptor beta chain was identified in a study of blood T cell repertoires in COVID-19. Looking at the study overall: Whether acute or convalescent, the COVID-19 samples came from the United States, Italy and Spain. The cDNA or gDNA used as material had been derived from T cells, B-cell-depleted T cells, or PBMCs.

Original processing notes: Estimation of nucleated cell counts was performed using reference gene primer amplification. Sequencing used immunoSEQ multiplex PCR; TCRdb keeps in-frame clones, though not all of them. That table gives V, J and clone size, and the DNA gave D and trimming. The table has roughly 100,000 clones, around 87% seen once; the top ten hold 11%. The V end was cut by 2 bases, the J end by 3 bases, with 14 bases between. The CDR3 runs 15 residues. Germline V gene lookup returns CDR1 SGHNT and CDR2 YYREEE (reference sequence). The source is a woman in her 30s with acute or convalescent COVID-19. Input material: peripheral blood. This chain joins TRBV5-4 and TRBJ1-2, with D perhaps TRBD1 (6 bases). The CDR3 sequence: CASSFPGQTDYGYTF. DNA for the CDR3: TGTGCCAGCAGCTTTCCCGGACAGACTGACTATGGCTACACCTTC.